This T cell receptor beta chain was sequenced in a study of OX40 agonist ivuxolimab in advanced cancers. The study's findings and limits: Also showing low normalized T-cell clonal expansion were some of the nonresponders.

In the case of this clone: What it binds is unknown.

The CDR3 has 15 residues. V shed 2 bases and J shed 4 bases, with 11 bases lying between them. Germline V gives CDR1 KGHSH, CDR2 LQKENI. Sequencing was performed with immunoSEQ multiplex PCR; in TCRdb, only in-frame clones are kept and a portion is missing. Of around 85,000 clones in the sample, about 90% were seen once. This receptor was taken from an adult with an advanced solid tumor such as melanoma, head and neck, liver or kidney cancer. The specimen comprised CD4+ or CD8+ T cells sorted from blood, sampled in a trial of the OX40 agonist ivuxolimab. The J gene is TRBJ2-2, the V gene TRBV18; a possible D gene is TRBD1 (6 bases). The CDR3 loop reads CASSPMQGSTGELFF. CDR3 DNA: TGTGCCAGCTCACCAATGCAGGGGTCCACCGGGGAGCTGTTTTTT.